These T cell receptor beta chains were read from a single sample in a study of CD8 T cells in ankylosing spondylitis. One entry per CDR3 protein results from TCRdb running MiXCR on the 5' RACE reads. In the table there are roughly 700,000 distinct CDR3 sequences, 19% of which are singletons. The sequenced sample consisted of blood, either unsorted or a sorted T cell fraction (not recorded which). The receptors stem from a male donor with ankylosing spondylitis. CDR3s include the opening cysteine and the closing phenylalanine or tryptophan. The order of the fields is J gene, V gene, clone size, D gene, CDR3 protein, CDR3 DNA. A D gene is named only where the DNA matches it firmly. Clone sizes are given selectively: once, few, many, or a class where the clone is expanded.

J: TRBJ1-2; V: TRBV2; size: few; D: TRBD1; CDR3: CASRVTGTVYGYTF; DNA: TGTGCCAGCAGGGTCACCGGGACAGTCTATGGCTACACCTTC
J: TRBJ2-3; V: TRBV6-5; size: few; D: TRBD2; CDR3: CASSYSQREVTDTQYF; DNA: TGTGCCAGCAGTTACTCACAGCGGGAGGTCACAGATACGCAGTATTTT
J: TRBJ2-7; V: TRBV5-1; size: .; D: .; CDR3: CASSLGLAYSYEQYF; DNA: TGCGCCAGCAGCTTGGGCTTGGCTTACTCCTACGAGCAGTACTTC
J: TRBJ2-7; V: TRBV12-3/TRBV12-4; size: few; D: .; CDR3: CASSLILAQGLFGQYF; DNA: TGTGCCAGCAGTTTAATACTAGCTCAGGGTTTGTTCGGGCAGTACTTC
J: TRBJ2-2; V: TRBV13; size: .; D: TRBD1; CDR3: CASSTSDRGLYTGELFF; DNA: TGTGCCAGCAGCACCAGCGACAGGGGGCTGTACACCGGGGAGCTGTTTTTT
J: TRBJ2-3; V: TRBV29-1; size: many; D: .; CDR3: CSVGVTDTQYF; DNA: TGCAGCGTTGGGGTAACAGATACGCAGTATTTT
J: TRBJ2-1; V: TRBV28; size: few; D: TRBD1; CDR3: CASSLGDRDLGEQFF; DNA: TGTGCCAGCAGTTTAGGGGACAGGGATCTAGGTGAGCAGTTCTTC
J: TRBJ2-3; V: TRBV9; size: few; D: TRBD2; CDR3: CASSVPLAGGADTQYF; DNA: TGTGCCAGCAGCGTCCCCCTAGCGGGAGGGGCAGATACGCAGTATTTT
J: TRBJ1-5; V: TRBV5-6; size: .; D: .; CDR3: CASSLGGKSNQPQHF; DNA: TGTGCCAGCAGCTTGGGAGGGAAAAGCAATCAGCCCCAGCATTTT
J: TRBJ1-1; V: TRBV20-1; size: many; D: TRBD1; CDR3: CSARPTGGRSRWDTEAFF; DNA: TGCAGTGCTAGACCCACAGGGGGAAGGTCCAGGTGGGACACTGAAGCTTTCTTT
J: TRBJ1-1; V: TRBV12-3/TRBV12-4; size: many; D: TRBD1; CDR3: CASSRQGSNTEAFF; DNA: TGTGCCAGCAGTCGACAGGGGAGTAACACTGAAGCTTTCTTT
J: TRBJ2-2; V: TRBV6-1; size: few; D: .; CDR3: CASRPGRKNTGELFF; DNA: TGTGCCAGCAGGCCCGGCAGGAAGAACACCGGGGAGCTGTTTTTT
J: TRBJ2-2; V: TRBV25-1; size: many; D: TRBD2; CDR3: CASSQKPSGGSGTGELFF; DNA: TGTGCCAGCAGCCAAAAACCGAGTGGCGGGAGCGGCACCGGGGAGCTGTTTTTT
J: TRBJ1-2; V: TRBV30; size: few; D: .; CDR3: CAWSLWHGYTF; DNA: TGTGCCTGGAGTCTCTGGCATGGCTACACCTTC
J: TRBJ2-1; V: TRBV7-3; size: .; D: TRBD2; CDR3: CASSPRTSGGAVNEQFF; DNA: TGTGCCAGCAGCCCCAGGACTAGCGGGGGGGCGGTCAATGAGCAGTTCTTC
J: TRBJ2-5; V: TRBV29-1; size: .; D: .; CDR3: CSVVFLGRETQYF; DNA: TGCAGCGTTGTTTTTCTGGGGAGGGAGACCCAGTACTTC
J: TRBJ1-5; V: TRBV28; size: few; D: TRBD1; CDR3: CASRGGQLNQPQHF; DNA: TGTGCCAGCAGGGGGGGACAGCTCAATCAGCCCCAGCATTTT
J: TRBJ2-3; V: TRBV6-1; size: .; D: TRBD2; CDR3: CASSELAGAPVGDTQYF; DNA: TGTGCCAGCAGTGAACTAGCGGGGGCCCCGGTAGGAGATACGCAGTATTTT
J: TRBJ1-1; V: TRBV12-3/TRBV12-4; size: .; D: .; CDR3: CASELAGNTEAFF; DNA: TGTGCCAGCGAGCTGGCTGGGAACACTGAAGCTTTCTTT
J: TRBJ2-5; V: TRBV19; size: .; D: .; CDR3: CASSIRQTRGETQYF; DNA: TGTGCCAGTAGTATCCGACAGACCAGGGGAGAGACCCAGTACTTC
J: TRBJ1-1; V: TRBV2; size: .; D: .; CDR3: CASSLGQWEEAFF; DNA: TGTGCCAGCAGCCTCGGACAGTGGGAAGAGGCTTTCTTT
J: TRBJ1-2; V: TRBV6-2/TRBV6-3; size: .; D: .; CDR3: CASSPNGQRSGYTF; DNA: TGTGCCAGCAGTCCGAACGGACAGCGGTCAGGCTACACCTTC
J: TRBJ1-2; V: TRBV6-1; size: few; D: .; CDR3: CASSERPVGNSYTFNYGYTF; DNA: TGTGCCAGCAGTGAAAGACCTGTTGGGAATTCCTATACTTTTAACTATGGCTACACCTTC
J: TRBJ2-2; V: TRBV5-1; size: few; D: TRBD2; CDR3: CASSRLAGATGELFF; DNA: TGCGCCAGCAGCCGACTAGCGGGTGCCACCGGGGAGCTGTTTTTT
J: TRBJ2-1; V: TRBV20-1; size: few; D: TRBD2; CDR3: CSANQLAGLSYNEQFF; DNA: TGCAGTGCCAACCAACTAGCGGGCCTCTCCTACAATGAGCAGTTCTTC
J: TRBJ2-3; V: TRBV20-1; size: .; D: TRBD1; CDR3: CSANDRGRSTDTQYF; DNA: TGCAGTGCTAACGACAGGGGGCGTAGCACAGATACGCAGTATTTT
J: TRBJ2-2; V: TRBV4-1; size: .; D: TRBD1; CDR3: CASSQGDRDDGELFF; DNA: TGCGCCAGCAGCCAGGGGGACAGGGACGACGGGGAGCTGTTTTTT
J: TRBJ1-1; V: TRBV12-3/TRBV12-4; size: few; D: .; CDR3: CASTRSGDTEAFF; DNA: TGTGCCAGCACACGGTCGGGGGACACTGAAGCTTTCTTT
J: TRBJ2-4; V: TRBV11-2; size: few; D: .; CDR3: CASSFHGGTDKNIQYF; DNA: TGTGCCAGCAGCTTCCACGGGGGGACAGATAAAAACATTCAGTACTTC
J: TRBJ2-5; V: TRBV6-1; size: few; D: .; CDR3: CASSEAAEQETQYF; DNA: TGTGCCAGCAGTGAAGCGGCGGAACAAGAGACCCAGTACTTC
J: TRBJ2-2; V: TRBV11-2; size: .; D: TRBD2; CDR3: CASSSGLAGGPNTGELFF; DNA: TGTGCCAGCAGCTCAGGACTAGCGGGAGGGCCGAACACCGGGGAGCTGTTTTTT
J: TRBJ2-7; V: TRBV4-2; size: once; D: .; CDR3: CASTEEMGSTYEQYF; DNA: TGTGCCAGCACCGAGGAGATGGGTTCGACCTACGAGCAGTACTTC
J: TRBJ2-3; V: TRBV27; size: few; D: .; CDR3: CAGGRGAGDTQYF; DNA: TGTGCCGGGGGCCGGGGGGCCGGAGATACGCAGTATTTT
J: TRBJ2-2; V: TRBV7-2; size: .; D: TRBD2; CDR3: CASSLLAGTRTGELFF; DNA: TGTGCCAGCAGCTTACTAGCGGGTACCCGCACCGGGGAGCTGTTTTTT
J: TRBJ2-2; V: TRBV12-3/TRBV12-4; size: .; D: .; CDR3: CASSALRVGGNTGELFF; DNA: TGTGCCAGCAGTGCCCTCCGTGTCGGGGGCAACACCGGGGAGCTGTTTTTT
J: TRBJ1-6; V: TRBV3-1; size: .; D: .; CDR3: CASSQVPIRSYNSPLHF; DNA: TGTGCCAGCAGCCAAGTTCCGATACGCTCCTATAATTCACCCCTCCACTTT
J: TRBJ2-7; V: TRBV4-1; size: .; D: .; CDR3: CASSQGMIQGESDEQYF; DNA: TGCGCCAGCAGCCAAGGGATGATTCAAGGAGAATCGGACGAGCAGTACTTC
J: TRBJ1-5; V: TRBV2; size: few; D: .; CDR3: CASSRDTSNQPQHF; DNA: TGTGCCAGCAGTCGGGACACTAGCAATCAGCCCCAGCATTTT
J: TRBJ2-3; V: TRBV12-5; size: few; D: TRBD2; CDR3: CASGPGTSLNADTQYF; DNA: TGTGCTAGTGGTCCTGGGACTAGCCTAAATGCAGATACGCAGTATTTT
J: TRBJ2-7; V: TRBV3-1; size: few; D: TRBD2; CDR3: CASSQRAGFYEQYF; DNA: TGTGCCAGCAGCCAACGAGCGGGGTTCTACGAGCAGTACTTC
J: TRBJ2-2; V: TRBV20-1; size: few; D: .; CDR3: CSARGPGGELFF; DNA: TGCAGTGCCCGAGGGCCTGGCGGGGAGCTGTTTTTT